These 20 T cell receptor beta chains were sequenced from one sample in a study of cytomegalovirus exposure and HLA in healthy donors. The PCR had 60 Vbeta and 13 Jbeta primers. TCRdb's copy holds only in-frame clones and misses some; the assay was immunoSEQ multiplex PCR. Here the sample spans some 200,000 clones, around four fifths being singletons. Sequenced: PBMCs. The receptors here all came from a woman between 45 and 65 years old in good health and CMV-seropositive.

The chain joins TRBV29-1 to TRBJ2-3, with TRBD2 identical over 9 bases. Germline-derived CDR1 and CDR2 are SQVTM and ANQGSEA. V gave up 4 bases and J gave up 4 bases; unmatched junction bases: 12. This CDR3 has 16 residues. The CDR3 protein is CSVGVSASGTADTQYF. Here the CDR3 DNA reads TGCAGCGTTGGGGTATCGGCTAGCGGGACCGCAGATACGCAGTATTTT.

V and J are TRBV5-1 and TRBJ1-4; 9 bases map to TRBD1. In germline, CDR1 is SGHRS, CDR2 YFSETQ. V lost 3 bases and J lost 0; bases outside the gene matches: 6. The CDR3 is 17 residues long. The CDR3: CASSSGQGKTTNEKLFF. Here the CDR3 DNA reads TGCGCCAGCAGCTCGGGACAGGGAAAAACAACTAATGAAAAACTGTTTTTT.

The chain is built from TRBV5-8 and TRBJ2-6, with no clear D. The germline V gene has CDR1 SGHTS and CDR2 YDEGEE. CDR3 length equals 11 residues. Trimming shortened V by 4 bases and J by 12 bases, and 8 bases separated the two germline ends. In nucleotides, the CDR3 is TGTGCCAGCAGCGGCGACTTCGTCCTGACTTTC. It translates to CASSGDFVLTF. The full variable domain, in which reference TRBV5-8 and TRBJ2-6 provide the parts outside the CDR3, is EAGVTQSPTHLIKTRGQQATLRCSPISGHTSVYWYQQALGLGLQFLLWYDEGEERNRGNFPPRFSGRQFPNYSSELNVNALELEDSALYLCASSGDFVLTFGAGSRLTVL.

The rearrangement joins TRBV30 to TRBJ1-4; 8 nucleotides agree with TRBD1. Trimming removed 6 bases from V and 7 bases from J; junction bases left unmatched: 10. Germline lookup yields CDR1 GTSNPN and CDR2 SVGIG (reference sequence). This CDR3 region has 14 residues. CDR3 sequence: CACIPRDRSEKLFF. Written as DNA, the CDR3 is TGTGCCTGTATACCCCGGGACAGGAGTGAAAAACTGTTTTTT.

Points on this clone: The same CDR3 arises from other DNA sequences in this sample as well. The gene calls are TRBV6-5 and TRBJ2-1; no reliable D call. V was shortened by 4 bases and J by 9 bases, with 10 bases between the two germline ends. Germline-derived CDR1 and CDR2 are MNHEY and SVGAGI. The CDR3 sequence is 12 residues long. CDR3 sequence reads: CASSSGGGEQFF. The DNA for the CDR3 is TGTGCCAGCAGTTCCGGTGGTGGTGAGCAGTTCTTC.

The chain carries TRBV9 and TRBJ2-7; perhaps TRBD2 as D (6 bases). The V gene lost 0 bases and the J gene lost 2 bases, with 12 bases spanning the gap. CDR1 SGDLS and CDR2 YYNGEE come from the germline V gene. This CDR3 comprises 15 residues. In DNA form, the CDR3 reads TGTGCCAGCAGCGTAGCGGGAGATTCCGCCTACGAGCAGTACTTC. It codes for CASSVAGDSAYEQYF.

The V call is TRBV15, the J call TRBJ2-3; weak D call: TRBD2 (7 bases). CDR1 and CDR2 from the germline V gene are LNHNV and YYDKDF (reference sequence). There are 15 residues in the CDR3. Deletions cut 4 bases from V and 6 bases from J, with 17 bases between. CDR3 sequence (DNA): TGTGCCACCAGCACATTTATTGAGGGGGGGGATACGCAGTATTTT. This codes for CATSTFIEGGDTQYF.

The chain combines TRBV28 with TRBJ1-1, with D maybe TRBD1 (5 bases). V gave up 2 bases and J gave up 1 base, with 8 bases separating them. Germline lookup yields CDR1 MDHEN and CDR2 SYDVKM. CDR3 length equals 14 residues. CDR3 protein: CASSLRGGNTEAFF. The CDR3 DNA reads as TGTGCCAGCAGTTTACGCGGGGGGAACACTGAAGCTTTCTTT.

V gene TRBV9 combines with J gene TRBJ2-5, with 7 bases identical to TRBD1. The CDR3 runs 15 residues. Trimming took 3 bases from V and 4 from J; bases not matched to a gene: 9. Germline CDR1 and CDR2: SGDLS and YYNGEE. The CDR3: CASSAFTGAAETQYF. The CDR3 nucleotides read TGTGCCAGCAGCGCTTTCACAGGGGCGGCAGAGACCCAGTACTTC.

The chain recombines TRBV28 with TRBJ1-1; D ambiguous. This CDR3 has 14 amino acids. Germline CDR1 MDHEN, CDR2 SYDVKM. V dropped 1 base and J dropped 3 bases, with 9 bases sitting between them. The CDR3 DNA reads TGTGCCAGCAGTTTATCCCGTTTTGACACTGAAGCTTTCTTT. It yields the protein CASSLSRFDTEAFF.

V and J are TRBV6-5 and TRBJ1-1; tentative D call: TRBD1 (6 bases). This CDR3 region has 15 residues. Trimming stripped 5 bases from V and 0 bases from J, with 13 bases between. Germline CDR1 is MNHEY and CDR2 is SVGAGI. The CDR3 DNA reads as TGTGCCAGCAGTCTTACAGGGCTGATGAACACTGAAGCTTTCTTT. It encodes CASSLTGLMNTEAFF.

This CDR3 is CASSPLAGGYNEQFF. The CDR3 nucleotides are TGTGCCAGCAGTCCCTTGGCGGGAGGTTACAATGAGCAGTTCTTC. The chain carries TRBV6-5 and TRBJ2-1; TRBD2 matches 8 bases. CDR1 and CDR2 from the germline V gene are MNHEY and SVGAGI. The trim removed 5 bases at V and 4 bases at J, leaving 7 bases unmatched. The CDR3 runs 15 residues.

The V and J genes are TRBV2 and TRBJ2-5; 9 bases are a match to TRBD1. From germline, CDR1 is SNHLY and CDR2 FYNNEI. This CDR3 is built from 13 residues. V lost 4 bases and J lost 3; bases outside the gene matches: 0. The CDR3 DNA sequence: TGTGCCAGCAGTGGGGACAGGGAAGAGACCCAGTACTTC. This codes for CASSGDREETQYF.

The chain carries TRBV10-3 and TRBJ2-3; 8 bases fit TRBD1. Germline V gene data show CDR1 as ENHRY and CDR2 as SYGVKD. V gave up 10 bases and J gave up 4 bases; unmatched junction bases: 10. The CDR3 totals 14 residues. CDR3 bases: TGTGCCAGCGGACAGGGTGCTGTCGCAGATACGCAGTATTTT. This encodes CASGQGAVADTQYF.

The chain links TRBV27 to TRBJ2-1; maybe TRBD2 (6 bases). The germline gives CDR1 MNHEY, CDR2 SMNVEV (reference sequence). The CDR3 contains 15 residues. The V and J ends lost 4 bases and 6 bases respectively, with 16 bases between them. In nucleotides, the CDR3 is TGTGCCAGCAGTTCGGGCCGGGGGAAATTCAATGAGCAGTTCTTC. This gives the protein CASSSGRGKFNEQFF.

The CDR3 loop is CASGDSSGATGKFF. The CDR3 DNA sequence: TGTGCCAGTGGAGATTCTAGCGGAGCAACGGGCAAGTTCTTC. This chain connects TRBV28 to TRBJ2-1; TRBD2 matches 7 bases. J lost 14 bases, V lost 9 bases, and 19 bases had no gene match. The CDR3 sequence is 14 residues long. Per the germline V gene, CDR1 is MDHEN and CDR2 is SYDVKM.

The chain recombines TRBV4-1 with TRBJ1-6; TRBD1 is a possible D gene (5 bases). V was cut by 0 bases and J by 7 bases, with 13 bases left in between. This CDR3 region has 16 residues. Germline assignment: CDR1 MGHRA and CDR2 YSYEKL. The CDR3 loop is CASSQDRVSTNSPLHF. The CDR3 coding sequence is TGCGCCAGCAGCCAAGACAGGGTCTCCACCAATTCACCCCTCCACTTT.

V is TRBV7-2 and J is TRBJ1-4; D remains unclear. Deletions cut 5 bases from V and 5 bases from J, with 12 bases between. The CDR3 spans 14 residues. Germline assignment: CDR1 SGHTA and CDR2 FQGNSA. In nucleotides, the CDR3 is TGTGCCAGCAGCCCGGGGTTGGCGAATGAAAAACTGTTTTTT. This gives the protein CASSPGLANEKLFF.

The rearrangement joins TRBV28 to TRBJ1-2, with D possibly TRBD1 on 6 matching bases. This CDR3 comprises 13 residues. Looked up from germline, CDR1 is MDHEN and CDR2 is SYDVKM. V gave up 6 bases and J gave up 4 bases, with 12 bases separating them. The CDR3 DNA reads as TGTGCCAGCAGCTCCGGGACACTCTATGGCTACACCTTC. It encodes CASSSGTLYGYTF.

V is TRBV15 and J is TRBJ2-1; 7 nucleotides line up with TRBD2. The germline V gene has CDR1 LNHNV and CDR2 YYDKDF (reference sequence). The CDR3 runs to 18 residues. J gave up 0 bases and V 1 base, and 9 bases lay outside the gene matches. The CDR3 region is CATSRVSGRAFSYNEQFF. DNA of the CDR3: TGTGCCACCAGCAGAGTTAGTGGGAGGGCCTTCTCCTACAATGAGCAGTTCTTC.